Listed here are 29 T cell receptor beta chains from one sample, sequenced in a study of blood T cell repertoires in COVID-19. The assay was immunoSEQ multiplex PCR, and TCRdb's table has in-frame clones only and misses some. The table lists 75,000 to 85,000 clones, roughly 86% of them singletons, with approximately 7% in the top ten. Material for sequencing was peripheral blood. The receptors were gathered from a human donor in a cohort sampled during active COVID-19.

The rearrangement joins TRBV10-3 to TRBJ1-2, with a weak D call TRBD1 (5 bases). V lost 0 bases and J 4 bases, leaving 9 bases between the germline ends. The CDR3 runs to 14 residues. The germline gives CDR1 ENHRY, CDR2 SYGVKD. CDR3 sequence: CAISESEGRYGYTF. The CDR3 coding sequence is TGTGCCATCAGTGAGTCGGAGGGACGCTATGGCTACACCTTC.

The chain has TRBV4-2 and TRBJ1-1; D is perhaps TRBD1 (6 bases). CDR3 size: 15 residues. Per germline, CDR1 LGHNA and CDR2 YNFKEQ. The V end was cut by 0 bases, the J end by 5 bases, with 13 bases between. The CDR3 DNA reads TGTGCCAGCAGCCAAGACCAGGGGCCCGAAACTGAAGCTTTCTTT. The encoded protein is CASSQDQGPETEAFF.

V usage is TRBV4-2 and J usage is TRBJ2-7, with D tentatively TRBD2 (6 bases). Trimming left V 0 bases short and J 3 bases short, with 12 bases between. Germline CDR1 and CDR2: LGHNA and YNFKEQ. This CDR3 has 15 residues. The CDR3 DNA follows: TGTGCCAGCAGCCAAGAGGGTGGGGGGTTCTACGAGCAGTACTTC. Its protein product is CASSQEGGGFYEQYF.

The V call is TRBV10-2, the J call TRBJ1-2; D is unclear. V gave up 5 bases and J gave up 4 bases, with 14 bases separating them. The CDR3 runs 14 residues. Per the germline V gene, CDR1 is WSHSY and CDR2 is SAAADI. The CDR3 sequence: CASSQRPEGYGYTF. The CDR3, as DNA: TGCGCCAGCAGTCAAAGACCTGAGGGCTATGGCTACACCTTC.

The table lists this clone with a count of one. V gene TRBV7-9 combines with J gene TRBJ1-1; TRBD1 matches 10 bases. Germline V gene sequence: CDR1 SEHNR, CDR2 FQNEAQ (reference sequence). The V and J ends lost 1 base and 3 bases, in that order; junction bases with no gene match: 2. CDR3 length: 15 residues. As DNA, the CDR3 is TGTGCCAGCAGCTTAGGGGGGACAGGGGACACTGAAGCTTTCTTT. This codes for CASSLGGTGDTEAFF. Based on the CDR3 plus reference TRBV7-9 and TRBJ1-1, the full variable domain is DTGVSQNPRHKITKRGQNVTFRCDPISEHNRLYWYRQTLGQGPEFLTYFQNEAQLEKSRLLSDRFSAERPKGSFSTLEIQRTEQGDSAMYLCASSLGGTGDTEAFFGQGTRLTVV.

The chain employs TRBV11-2 and TRBJ2-7; the D gene is possibly TRBD2 (5 bases). The germline V gene has CDR1 SGHAT and CDR2 FQNNGV. This CDR3 contains 15 residues. Trimming shortened V by 3 bases and J by 1 base, and 13 bases separated the two germline ends. CDR3 in amino acids: CASSFRTSLSYEQYF. The DNA for the CDR3 is TGTGCCAGCAGCTTTCGGACTTCTTTATCCTACGAGCAGTACTTC.

The genes are TRBV14 and TRBJ2-7, with no clear D. There are 12 residues in the CDR3. Germline V lookup: CDR1 SGHDN, CDR2 FVKESK. The germline V and J ends were trimmed by 2 bases and 3 bases, with 5 bases remaining between them. This CDR3 reads CASSQYRYEQYF. The DNA of the CDR3 is TGTGCCAGCAGCCAATATCGCTACGAGCAGTACTTC.

CDR3 DNA sequence: TGTGCCAGCAGCTTGGGCCCTAGCACAGATACGCAGTATTTT. This translates into CASSLGPSTDTQYF. V is TRBV7-3 and J is TRBJ2-3, with unresolved D. The V gene lost 3 bases and the J gene lost 0 bases, with 7 bases spanning the gap. Germline V gene sequence: CDR1 SGHTA, CDR2 FQGTGA. This CDR3 is 14 amino acids long.

This chain links TRBV6-5 with TRBJ1-6; 8 bases map to TRBD1. This CDR3 is 15 amino acids long. CDR1 is MNHEY and CDR2 is SVGAGI in the germline V gene. V shed 11 bases, J shed 4 bases, and the junction held 10 bases outside the gene matches. CDR3 DNA sequence: TGTGCCGCCCAGGGGGCTGAGTATTATAATTCACCCCTCCACTTT. Translated, it gives CAAQGAEYYNSPLHF.

The chain employs TRBV4-3 and TRBJ1-4; TRBD1 aligns across 8 bases. The CDR3 runs to 13 residues. Germline V gene sequence: CDR1 LGHNA, CDR2 YSLEER. V shed 2 bases, J shed 7 bases, and the junction held 0 bases outside the gene matches. Written as DNA, the CDR3 is TGCGCCAGCAGCCAAACAGGGGGTGAAAAACTGTTTTTT. It is translated as CASSQTGGEKLFF.

CDR3 in DNA: TGTGCCACCAGCAATAAAGGAACAGGGGGCTTAGGAAACACCATATATTTT. Its protein is CATSNKGTGGLGNTIYF. V is TRBV15 and J is TRBJ1-3; 9 bases match TRBD1. Unmatched junction bases numbered 11, after V lost 4 bases and J lost 4 bases. Per germline, CDR1 LNHNV and CDR2 YYDKDF (reference sequence). This CDR3 is 17 amino acids long. Drawing the rest from reference TRBV15 and TRBJ1-3, the complete variable domain is DAMVIQNPRYQVTQFGKPVTLSCSQTLNHNVMYWYQQKSSQAPKLLFHYYDKDFNNEADTPDNFQSRRPNTSFCFLDIRSPGLGDTAMYLCATSNKGTGGLGNTIYFGEGSWLTVV.

This clone occurred once. The chain uses TRBV15 and TRBJ1-2; D unresolved. This CDR3 is built from 13 residues. V lost 3 bases, J lost 6 bases, and 11 bases lay in between. Germline V CDR1 and CDR2: LNHNV, YYDKDF (reference sequence). CDR3 sequence reads: CATSSGGVNGYTF. CDR3 nucleotide sequence: TGTGCCACCAGCAGCGGCGGTGTTAATGGCTACACCTTC.

The rearrangement uses TRBV4-1 and TRBJ2-5, with TRBD1 identical over 9 bases. CDR1 is MGHRA and CDR2 is YSYEKL in the germline V gene. V was pared by 2 bases and J by 2 bases, with 9 bases of the junction left unmatched. The CDR3 sequence is 17 residues long. CDR3 sequence: CASSQHADRGYQETQYF. CDR3 nucleotide sequence: TGCGCCAGCAGCCAACACGCGGACAGGGGTTATCAAGAGACCCAGTACTTC.

This sequence joins TRBV7-8 and TRBJ1-1; no clear D. The CDR3 is 15 amino acids. Germline V CDR1 and CDR2: SGHVS, FQNEAQ. The V gene lost 2 bases and the J gene lost 4 bases, with 14 bases spanning the gap. The CDR3 region is CASSLRAGVGTEAFF. CDR3 nucleotides: TGTGCCAGCAGCTTACGGGCCGGGGTGGGCACTGAAGCTTTCTTT. The full variable domain, in which reference TRBV7-8 and TRBJ1-1 provide the parts outside the CDR3, is GAGVSQSPRYKVAKRGQDVALRCDPISGHVSLFWYQQALGQGPEFLTYFQNEAQLDKSGLPSDRFFAERPEGSVSTLKIQRTQQEDSAVYLCASSLRAGVGTEAFFGQGTRLTVV.

V gene TRBV14 combines with J gene TRBJ2-7; 8 bases are a match to TRBD1. The CDR3 sequence is 13 residues long. Germline trimming cut 8 bases from V and 6 bases from J; bases unmatched to any gene: 9. Germline CDR1 reads SGHDN; CDR2 reads FVKESK. This CDR3 reads CASRGTGAAEQYF. The CDR3 nucleotides are TGTGCCAGCCGCGGGACAGGAGCTGCCGAGCAGTACTTC.

The V call is TRBV9, the J call TRBJ2-5, with D possibly being TRBD2 (7 bases). This CDR3 contains 13 residues. The V end was cut by 1 base, the J end by 6 bases, with 10 bases between. The germline gives CDR1 SGDLS, CDR2 YYNGEE. The CDR3 DNA sequence: TGTGCCAGCAGCGTATTGGGGGGGCAGACCCAGTACTTC. Protein: CASSVLGGQTQYF. The full variable domain, its missing parts supplied by reference TRBV9 and TRBJ2-5, is DSGVTQTPKHLITATGQRVTLRCSPRSGDLSVYWYQQSLDQGLQFLIQYYNGEERAKGNILERFSAQQFPDLHSELNLSSLELGDSALYFCASSVLGGQTQYFGPGTRLLVL.

CDR3: CASQSEGDTEAFF. CDR3 DNA: TGTGCCAGCCAATCAGAGGGGGACACTGAAGCTTTCTTT. The rearrangement links TRBV6-5 to TRBJ1-1; tentative D call: TRBD1 (6 bases). The CDR3 consists of 13 residues. Trimming shortened V by 8 bases and J by 3 bases, and 13 bases separated the two germline ends. Per germline, CDR1 MNHEY and CDR2 SVGAGI.

The genes are TRBV4-1 and TRBJ1-5; D not certain. Germline CDR1 MGHRA, CDR2 YSYEKL. The CDR3 runs 17 residues. V was pared by 0 bases and J by 0 bases, with 12 bases between. CDR3 loop: CASSQEVRTDSNQPQHF. The CDR3 coding sequence is TGCGCCAGCAGCCAAGAAGTAAGGACTGATAGCAATCAGCCCCAGCATTTT.

V gene TRBV30 combines with J gene TRBJ1-5; TRBD1 agrees at 10 bases. Trimming cost V 3 bases and J 6 bases; bases outside gene matches: 5. The CDR3 extends over 14 amino acids. CDR1 and CDR2 from the germline V gene are GTSNPN and SVGIG (reference sequence). The CDR3 spells CAWRGQGMGQPQHF. The CDR3 DNA follows: TGTGCCTGGAGGGGACAGGGGATGGGTCAGCCCCAGCATTTT.

The gene calls are TRBV15 and TRBJ2-3; TRBD2 is a possible D gene (5 bases). This CDR3 has 13 amino acids. Germline CDR1 reads LNHNV; CDR2 reads YYDKDF (reference sequence). The germline V and J ends were trimmed by 8 bases and 2 bases, with 11 bases remaining between them. CDR3 in amino acids: CATGRVDTDTQYF. In DNA form, the CDR3 reads TGTGCCACCGGGCGGGTCGACACAGATACGCAGTATTTT.

This clone appeared a single time. The chain uses TRBV30 and TRBJ1-2, with 8 bases matching TRBD1. CDR1 and CDR2 (germline): GTSNPN, SVGIG (reference sequence). V shed 5 bases and J 7 bases; nucleotides not matched to a gene: 9. The CDR3 spans 13 residues. CDR3: CAWAAGQGSGYTF. The CDR3 DNA follows: TGTGCCTGGGCCGCCGGACAGGGTTCTGGCTACACCTTC.

The J gene is TRBJ1-4, the V gene TRBV6-5; tentative D call: TRBD1 (6 bases). Germline-derived CDR1 and CDR2 are MNHEY and SVGAGI. The CDR3 consists of 16 residues. V gave up 4 bases and J gave up 6 bases, with 18 bases separating them. The DNA for the CDR3 is TGTGCCAGCAGTTCTCAGGGGTCCCTGGTCTATGAAAAACTGTTTTTT. Translating gives CASSSQGSLVYEKLFF.

V gene TRBV19 combines with J gene TRBJ2-7, with TRBD2 matching over 13 bases. The germline gives CDR1 LNHDA, CDR2 SQIVND (reference sequence). The CDR3 has 16 residues. Unmatched junction bases numbered 6, after V lost 4 bases and J lost 3 bases. This chain's CDR3 is CASSTQGLAGSYEQYF. The DNA for the CDR3 is TGTGCCAGTAGTACTCAGGGACTAGCGGGGAGCTACGAGCAGTACTTC.

This clone was observed once. The chain links TRBV7-8 to TRBJ2-1; 9 nucleotides align to TRBD2. This CDR3 comprises 14 residues. Germline CDR1 and CDR2: SGHVS and FQNEAQ. Losses at the gene ends were 3 bases for V and 8 bases for J; bases not matched to a gene: 5. CDR3 region: CASSLSGGPHEQFF. CDR3 in DNA: TGTGCCAGCAGCTTGAGCGGGGGGCCCCATGAGCAGTTCTTC.

This chain links TRBV30 with TRBJ1-2, with a possible D match to TRBD1 (5 bases). V lost 6 bases, J lost 4 bases, and 15 bases lay in between. The CDR3 totals 13 residues. CDR1 is GTSNPN and CDR2 is SVGIG in the germline V gene (reference sequence). CDR3 sequence reads: CACGPSRGYGYTF. The CDR3 DNA follows: TGTGCCTGCGGACCCTCTAGGGGCTATGGCTACACCTTC.

This clone came up a few times. This rearrangement joins TRBV18 to TRBJ1-1; unclear D gene. There are 14 residues in the CDR3. Per germline, CDR1 KGHSH and CDR2 LQKENI. The germline V and J ends were trimmed by 0 bases and 2 bases, with 7 bases remaining between them. CDR3 region: CASSPPGVNTEAFF. The DNA for the CDR3 is TGTGCCAGCTCACCACCGGGAGTTAACACTGAAGCTTTCTTT.

In its sample, this clone was seen a few times. The chain couples TRBV10-3 to TRBJ1-5; D remains unclear. Looked up from germline, CDR1 is ENHRY and CDR2 is SYGVKD. The V gene lost 2 bases and the J gene lost 0 bases, with 8 bases spanning the gap. The CDR3 has 15 residues. CDR3 nucleotide sequence: TGTGCCATCAGTGAGGGAGAAAATAGCAATCAGCCCCAGCATTTT. As protein: CAISEGENSNQPQHF.

The rearrangement links TRBV6-5 to TRBJ1-3; no firm D call. Trimming shortened V by 2 bases and J by 0 bases, and 8 bases separated the two germline ends. Germline V gene data show CDR1 as MNHEY and CDR2 as SVGAGI. This CDR3 is built from 15 residues. The CDR3 coding sequence is TGTGCCAGCAGTTACGCCGAGCACTCTGGAAACACCATATATTTT. Protein product: CASSYAEHSGNTIYF.

The chain combines TRBV6-5 with TRBJ1-1; D is unclear. CDR1 and CDR2 from the germline V gene are MNHEY and SVGAGI. V gave up 6 bases and J gave up 1 base, with 12 bases separating them. This CDR3 is built from 14 residues. For the CDR3, the DNA is TGTGCCAGCAGGGTGGTCGGTTCGAACACTGAAGCTTTCTTT. This gives the protein CASRVVGSNTEAFF.